A selection of T cell receptor beta chains follows, all from one sample in a study of blood T cell repertoires in COVID-19. Generated by immunoSEQ multiplex PCR, the TCRdb table keeps only in-frame clones and is missing some. Of fewer than 85,000 clones listed, over 65% are singletons. Sequenced material: peripheral blood. These receptors all come from a woman in her 70s with acute or convalescent COVID-19. CDR3s include the opening cysteine and the closing phenylalanine or tryptophan. D genes are given only for firm matches. Part of the rows lack a size; the others show once, few, many or a class for expanded clones.

d_gene	abundance	v_gene	j_gene	CDR3aa	CDR3nt
NA	NA	TRBV15	TRBJ1-4	CATSRVASTNEKLFF	TGTGCCACCAGCAGAGTGGCCTCAACTAATGAAAAACTGTTTTTT
TRBD2	NA	TRBV13	TRBJ2-5	CASSRTSGRGLGETQYF	TGTGCCAGCAGCCGGACTAGCGGGAGGGGACTGGGGGAGACCCAGTACTTC
TRBD1	many	TRBV15	TRBJ1-3	CATSRTQGAGNTIYF	TGTGCCACCAGCAGAACCCAGGGGGCTGGAAACACCATATATTTT
NA	NA	TRBV5-1	TRBJ1-6	CASSRENSPLHF	TGCGCCAGCAGCCGGGAGAATTCACCCCTCCACTTT
TRBD1	NA	TRBV15	TRBJ2-1	CATSTAGTGVNEQFF	TGTGCCACCAGTACGGCCGGGACAGGGGTGAATGAGCAGTTCTTC
NA	NA	TRBV6-2/TRBV6-3	TRBJ1-5	CASSHLLRNQPQHF	TGTGCCAGCAGTCACCTCCTCAGGAATCAGCCCCAGCATTTT
NA	NA	TRBV6-5	TRBJ2-7	CASRRTALTYEQYF	TGTGCCAGCAGAAGGACAGCGCTCACCTACGAGCAGTACTTC
NA	NA	TRBV30	TRBJ1-4	CAWSVISTNEKLFF	TGTGCCTGGAGTGTAATATCAACTAATGAAAAACTGTTTTTT
NA	NA	TRBV14	TRBJ2-2	CASSQDLQGLTGELFF	TGTGCCAGCAGCCAAGATCTCCAGGGGCTCACCGGGGAGCTGTTTTTT
NA	NA	TRBV23-1	TRBJ1-1	CASSLGEGTEAFF	TGCGCCAGCAGCCTTGGAGAGGGCACTGAAGCTTTCTTT
NA	NA	TRBV3-1/TRBV3-2	TRBJ2-2	CASTLNGELFF	TGTGCCAGCACCCTAAACGGGGAGCTGTTTTTT
TRBD1	NA	TRBV27	TRBJ1-2	CASSLSPRTGGYGYTF	TGTGCCAGCAGTTTATCGCCCAGGACAGGGGGCTATGGCTACACCTTC
TRBD2	NA	TRBV12-5	TRBJ2-7	CASGLGLAGSSYEQYF	TGTGCTAGTGGTCTCGGACTAGCGGGAAGCTCCTACGAGCAGTACTTC
NA	NA	TRBV5-1	TRBJ1-1	CASSQDSLNTEAFF	TGCGCCAGCAGCCAAGACAGCTTGAACACTGAAGCTTTCTTT
TRBD1	NA	TRBV4-1	TRBJ1-2	CASSQGTGNYGYTF	TGCGCCAGCAGCCAGGGGACAGGGAACTATGGCTACACCTTC
TRBD2	few	TRBV28	TRBJ2-2	CASSPGLASGELFF	TGTGCCAGCAGCCCGGGACTAGCGTCGGGGGAGCTGTTTTTT
NA	NA	TRBV7-9	TRBJ2-3	CASSLGSGYTDTQYF	TGTGCCAGCAGCTTAGGGAGCGGCTACACAGATACGCAGTATTTT
NA	few	TRBV3-1/TRBV3-2	TRBJ1-5	CASSQVGGSNQPQHF	TGTGCCAGCAGCCAAGTGGGGGGGAGCAATCAGCCCCAGCATTTT
NA	NA	TRBV14	TRBJ1-2	CASSPGADPYGYTF	TGTGCCAGCAGCCCAGGGGCGGATCCCTATGGCTACACCTTC
TRBD1	NA	TRBV7-2	TRBJ2-2	CASSPVRGRTGELFF	TGTGCCAGCAGTCCTGTAAGGGGGCGAACCGGGGAGCTGTTTTTT
TRBD2	NA	TRBV7-9	TRBJ2-7	CASHRGGIPYEQYF	TGTGCCAGCCACCGGGGGGGCATCCCCTACGAGCAGTACTTC
NA	NA	TRBV28	TRBJ1-5	CASSKSTGGLNQPQHF	TGTGCCAGCAGTAAGTCCACGGGGGGCCTTAATCAGCCCCAGCATTTT
NA	once	TRBV28	TRBJ1-6	CASSPQAGYNSPLHF	TGTGCCAGCAGTCCCCAGGCCGGCTATAATTCACCCCTCCACTTT
NA	NA	TRBV7-6	TRBJ1-4	CASSPRYRLTNEKLFF	TGTGCCAGCAGCCCGAGATACAGGTTAACTAATGAAAAACTGTTTTTT
TRBD1	NA	TRBV5-1	TRBJ2-7	CASSSPGQGGEQYF	TGCGCCAGCAGCTCCCCGGGACAGGGCGGCGAGCAGTACTTC
NA	NA	TRBV27	TRBJ1-2	CASSLSGDGYTF	TGTGCCAGCAGTCTCTCAGGGGACGGCTACACCTTC
NA	few	TRBV2	TRBJ1-1	CASSAWGRRGGYTEAFF	TGTGCCAGCAGTGCCTGGGGGCGGAGAGGCGGCTACACTGAAGCTTTCTTT
TRBD2	NA	TRBV3-1/TRBV3-2	TRBJ2-1	CASSHQTSGGHRQEQFF	TGTGCCAGCAGCCACCAAACTAGCGGCGGACACAGGCAAGAGCAGTTCTTC
TRBD1	once	TRBV27	TRBJ1-2	CASRDRGRGYGYTF	TGTGCCAGCAGGGACAGGGGGCGAGGCTATGGCTACACCTTC
NA	NA	TRBV6-1	TRBJ1-3	CASSEIFSGNTIYF	TGTGCCAGCAGTGAAATCTTCTCTGGAAACACCATATATTTT
TRBD1	few	TRBV6-5	TRBJ1-5	CASSSRDRGGNQPQHF	TGTGCCAGCAGTTCCCGGGACAGGGGTGGCAATCAGCCCCAGCATTTT
NA	once	TRBV7-9	TRBJ1-5	CASSSGDQPQHF	TGTGCCAGCAGCTCAGGGGATCAGCCCCAGCATTTT
NA	NA	TRBV6-5	TRBJ2-3	CASTGPLSTDTQYF	TGTGCCAGCACAGGGCCCCTTAGCACAGATACGCAGTATTTT
NA	NA	TRBV21-1	TRBJ1-5	CARYREWSNQPQHF	TGTGCCAGATACAGGGAATGGAGCAATCAGCCCCAGCATTTT
NA	NA	TRBV18	TRBJ1-1	CASSPNMNTEAFF	TGTGCCAGCTCACCTAACATGAACACTGAAGCTTTCTTT
NA	NA	TRBV7-9	TRBJ1-1	CASSLEESGPAFF	TGTGCCAGCAGCTTAGAGGAGTCAGGGCCAGCTTTCTTT
TRBD1	NA	TRBV19	TRBJ1-2	CASSRRQGDGYTF	TGTGCCAGTAGTAGAAGACAGGGTGATGGCTACACCTTC
TRBD1	once	TRBV15	TRBJ1-3	CATSRAGQDITGNTIYF	TGTGCCACCAGCAGAGCTGGACAGGACATCACTGGAAACACCATATATTTT
TRBD1	once	TRBV6-5	TRBJ2-1	CASSGTDLYNEQFF	TGTGCCAGCAGCGGGACAGACCTATACAATGAGCAGTTCTTC
TRBD1	NA	TRBV28	TRBJ1-6	CASSFPRDRENSPLHF	TGTGCCAGCAGTTTCCCCCGGGACAGGGAAAATTCACCCCTCCACTTT
NA	NA	TRBV6-4	TRBJ1-1	CASSPRGSGTEAFF	TGTGCCAGCAGCCCCAGAGGAAGTGGGACTGAAGCTTTCTTT